This T cell receptor (beta chain) was identified during a study of blood T cell dynamics during melanoma immunotherapy. Repertoires were generated with immunoSEQ multiplex PCR, while TCRdb's copy carries only in-frame clones and drops some. The profile covers 11,000 to 15,000 clones, with 86% appearing a single time and less than 6% taken by the ten largest. Time point defined: week 3, after first cycle of checkpoint inhibitor. This clone has only a few counts. The TCR was taken from a human donor with melanoma. The sequences come from blood, collected from a patient treated with checkpoint blockade.

The CDR3 region has the DNA TGTGCCAGCAGTTTGAGGCACAGCCGACGTATGAATGGCTACACCTTC. It translates to CASSLRHSRRMNGYTF. The chain is built from TRBV28 and TRBJ1-2; no clear D. The CDR3 covers 16 residues. CDR1 is MDHEN, CDR2 SYDVKM, per germline. Between the trimmed V and J ends, which lost 3 bases and 6 bases, there was a span of 20 bases.